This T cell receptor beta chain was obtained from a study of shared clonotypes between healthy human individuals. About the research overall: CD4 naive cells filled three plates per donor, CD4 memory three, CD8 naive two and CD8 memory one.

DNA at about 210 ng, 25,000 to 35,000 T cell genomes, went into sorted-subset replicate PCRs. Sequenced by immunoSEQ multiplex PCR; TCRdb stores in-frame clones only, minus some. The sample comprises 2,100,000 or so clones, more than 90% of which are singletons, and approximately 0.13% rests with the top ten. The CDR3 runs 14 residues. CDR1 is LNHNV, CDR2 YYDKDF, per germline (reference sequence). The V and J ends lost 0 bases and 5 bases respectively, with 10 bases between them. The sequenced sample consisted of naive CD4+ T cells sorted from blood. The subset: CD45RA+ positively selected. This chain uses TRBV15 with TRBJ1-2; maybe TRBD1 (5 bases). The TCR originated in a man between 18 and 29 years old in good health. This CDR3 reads CATSRDKGPYGYTF. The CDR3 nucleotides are TGTGCCACCAGCAGAGATAAGGGGCCTTATGGCTACACCTTC.